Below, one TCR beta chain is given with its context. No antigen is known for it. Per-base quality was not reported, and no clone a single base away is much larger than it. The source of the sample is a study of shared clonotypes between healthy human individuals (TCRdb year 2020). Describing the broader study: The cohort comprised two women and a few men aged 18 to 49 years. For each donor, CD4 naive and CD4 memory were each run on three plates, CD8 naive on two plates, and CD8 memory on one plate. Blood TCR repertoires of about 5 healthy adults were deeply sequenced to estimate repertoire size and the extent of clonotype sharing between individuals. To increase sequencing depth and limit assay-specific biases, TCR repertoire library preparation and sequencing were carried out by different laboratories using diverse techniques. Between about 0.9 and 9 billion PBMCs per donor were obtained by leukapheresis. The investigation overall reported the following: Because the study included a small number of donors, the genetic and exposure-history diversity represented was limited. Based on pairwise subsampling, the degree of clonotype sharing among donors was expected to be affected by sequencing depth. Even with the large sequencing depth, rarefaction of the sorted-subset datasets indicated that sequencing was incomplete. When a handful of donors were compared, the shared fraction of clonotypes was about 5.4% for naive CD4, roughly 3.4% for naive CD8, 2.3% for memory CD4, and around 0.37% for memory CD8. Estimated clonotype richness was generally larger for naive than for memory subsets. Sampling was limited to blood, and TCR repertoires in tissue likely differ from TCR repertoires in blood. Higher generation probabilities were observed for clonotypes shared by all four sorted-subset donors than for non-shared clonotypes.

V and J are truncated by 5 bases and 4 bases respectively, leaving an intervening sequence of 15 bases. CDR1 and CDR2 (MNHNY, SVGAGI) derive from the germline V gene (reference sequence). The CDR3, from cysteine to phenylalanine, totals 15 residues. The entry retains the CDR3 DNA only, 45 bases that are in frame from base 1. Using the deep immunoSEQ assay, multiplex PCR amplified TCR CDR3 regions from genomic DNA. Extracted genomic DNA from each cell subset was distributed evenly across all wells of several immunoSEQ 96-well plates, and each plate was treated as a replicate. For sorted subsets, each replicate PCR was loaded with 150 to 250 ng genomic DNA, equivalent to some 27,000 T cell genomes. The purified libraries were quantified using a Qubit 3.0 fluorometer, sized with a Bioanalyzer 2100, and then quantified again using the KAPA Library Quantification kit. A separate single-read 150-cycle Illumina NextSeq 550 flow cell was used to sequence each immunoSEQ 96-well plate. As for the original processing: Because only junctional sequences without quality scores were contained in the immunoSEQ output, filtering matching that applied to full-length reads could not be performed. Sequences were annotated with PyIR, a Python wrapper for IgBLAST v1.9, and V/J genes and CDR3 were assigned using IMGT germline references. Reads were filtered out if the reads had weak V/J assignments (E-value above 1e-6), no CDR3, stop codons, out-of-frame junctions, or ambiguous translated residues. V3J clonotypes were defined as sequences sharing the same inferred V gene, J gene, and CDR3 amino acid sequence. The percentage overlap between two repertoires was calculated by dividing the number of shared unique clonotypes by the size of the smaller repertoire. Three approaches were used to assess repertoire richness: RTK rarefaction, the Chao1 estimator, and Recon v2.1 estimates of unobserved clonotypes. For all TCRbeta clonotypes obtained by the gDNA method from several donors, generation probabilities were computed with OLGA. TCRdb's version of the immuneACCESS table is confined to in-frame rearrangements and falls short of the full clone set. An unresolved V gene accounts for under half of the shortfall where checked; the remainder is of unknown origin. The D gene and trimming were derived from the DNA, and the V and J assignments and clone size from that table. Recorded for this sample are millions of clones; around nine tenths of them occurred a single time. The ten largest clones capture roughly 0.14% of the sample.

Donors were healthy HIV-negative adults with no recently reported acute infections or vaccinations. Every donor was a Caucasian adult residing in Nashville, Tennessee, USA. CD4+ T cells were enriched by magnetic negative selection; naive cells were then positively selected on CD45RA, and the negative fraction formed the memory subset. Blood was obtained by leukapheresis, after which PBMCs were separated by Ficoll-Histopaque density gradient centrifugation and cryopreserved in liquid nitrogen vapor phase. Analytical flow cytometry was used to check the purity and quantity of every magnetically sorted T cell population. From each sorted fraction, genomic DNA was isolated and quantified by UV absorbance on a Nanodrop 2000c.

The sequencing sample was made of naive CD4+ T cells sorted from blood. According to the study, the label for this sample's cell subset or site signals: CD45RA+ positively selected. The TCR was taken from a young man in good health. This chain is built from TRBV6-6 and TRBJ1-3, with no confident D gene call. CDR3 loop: CASSPLRLEGNTIYF. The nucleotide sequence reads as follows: TGTGCCAGCAGTCCTCTGAGGCTGGAAGGAAACACCATATATTTT.